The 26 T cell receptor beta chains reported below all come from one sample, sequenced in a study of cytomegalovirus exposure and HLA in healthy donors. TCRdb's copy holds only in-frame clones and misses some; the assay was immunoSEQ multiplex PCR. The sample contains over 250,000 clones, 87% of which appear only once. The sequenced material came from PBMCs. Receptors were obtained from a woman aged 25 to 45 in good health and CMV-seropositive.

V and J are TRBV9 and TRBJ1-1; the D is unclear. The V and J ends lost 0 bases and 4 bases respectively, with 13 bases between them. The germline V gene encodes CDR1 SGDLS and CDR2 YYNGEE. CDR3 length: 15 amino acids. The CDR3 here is CASSVGGRVGTEAFF. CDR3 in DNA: TGTGCCAGCAGCGTAGGCGGAAGAGTGGGCACTGAAGCTTTCTTT.

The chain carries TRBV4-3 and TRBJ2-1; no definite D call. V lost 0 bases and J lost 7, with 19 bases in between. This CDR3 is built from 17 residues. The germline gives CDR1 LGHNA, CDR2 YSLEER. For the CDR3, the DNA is TGCGCCAGCAGCCAAGATTCAGGCCCAAGGACCGGGAATGAGCAGTTCTTC. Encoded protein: CASSQDSGPRTGNEQFF.

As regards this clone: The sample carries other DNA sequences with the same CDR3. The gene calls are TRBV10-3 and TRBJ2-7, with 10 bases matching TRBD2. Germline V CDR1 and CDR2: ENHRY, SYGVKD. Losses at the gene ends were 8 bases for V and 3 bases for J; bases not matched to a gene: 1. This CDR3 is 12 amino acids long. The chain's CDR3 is CAISSGSYEQYF. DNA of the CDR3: TGTGCCATCTCTAGCGGGAGCTACGAGCAGTACTTC.

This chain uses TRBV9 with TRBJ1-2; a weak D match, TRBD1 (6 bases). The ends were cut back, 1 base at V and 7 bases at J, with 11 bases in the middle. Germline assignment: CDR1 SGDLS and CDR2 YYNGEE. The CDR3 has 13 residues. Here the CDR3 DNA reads TGTGCCAGCAGCGTACTACAGGGCGTTGGCTACACCTTC. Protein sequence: CASSVLQGVGYTF.

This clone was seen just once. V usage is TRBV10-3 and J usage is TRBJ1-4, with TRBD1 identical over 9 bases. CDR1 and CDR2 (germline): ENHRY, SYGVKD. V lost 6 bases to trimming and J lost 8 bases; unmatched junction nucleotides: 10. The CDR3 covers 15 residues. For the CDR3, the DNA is TGTGCCATCAGCCCTGCACAGGGGGCGAGGGAAAAACTGTTTTTT. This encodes CAISPAQGAREKLFF.

CDR3: CASSYSTPTQYF. CDR3 coding DNA: TGTGCCAGCAGTTACTCGACTCCCACCCAGTACTTC. This chain connects TRBV6-6 to TRBJ2-5; D remains ambiguous. This CDR3 contains 12 residues. From germline, CDR1 is MNHNY and CDR2 SVGAGI (reference sequence). V was pared by 0 bases and J by 8 bases, with 7 bases between.

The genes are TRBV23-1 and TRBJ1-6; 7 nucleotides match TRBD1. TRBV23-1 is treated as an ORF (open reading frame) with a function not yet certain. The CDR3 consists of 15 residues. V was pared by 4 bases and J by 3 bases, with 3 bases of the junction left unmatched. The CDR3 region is CASSRRTGYNSPLHF. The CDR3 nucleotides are TGCGCCAGCAGTCGGAGGACAGGCTATAATTCACCCCTCCACTTT.

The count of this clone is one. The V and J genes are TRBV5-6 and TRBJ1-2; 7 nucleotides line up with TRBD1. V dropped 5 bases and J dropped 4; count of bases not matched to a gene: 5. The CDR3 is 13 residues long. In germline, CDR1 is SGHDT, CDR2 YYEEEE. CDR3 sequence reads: CASRRDSSYGYTF. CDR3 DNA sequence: TGTGCCAGCAGAAGGGACAGTTCCTATGGCTACACCTTC.

The CDR3 is CASSQAWAGALQETQYF. The CDR3 DNA reads as TGCGCCAGCAGCCAGGCCTGGGCAGGAGCCCTCCAAGAGACCCAGTACTTC. V is TRBV4-3 and J is TRBJ2-5; no clear D. With 3 bases removed from V and 1 base from J, the gap between germline ends came to 18 bases. Germline values: CDR1 LGHNA, CDR2 YSLEER. This CDR3 is 17 amino acids long.

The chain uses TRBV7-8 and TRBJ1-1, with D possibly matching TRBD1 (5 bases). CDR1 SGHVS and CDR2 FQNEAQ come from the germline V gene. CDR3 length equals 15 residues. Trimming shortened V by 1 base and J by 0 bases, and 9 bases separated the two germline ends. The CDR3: CASSLVTGMNTEAFF. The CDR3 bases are TGTGCCAGCAGCTTAGTTACAGGTATGAACACTGAAGCTTTCTTT.

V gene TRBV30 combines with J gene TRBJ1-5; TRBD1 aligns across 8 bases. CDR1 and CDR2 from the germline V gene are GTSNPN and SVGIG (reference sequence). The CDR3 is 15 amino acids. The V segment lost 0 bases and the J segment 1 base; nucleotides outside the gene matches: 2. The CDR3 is CAWSVGQGSNQPQHF. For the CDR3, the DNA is TGTGCCTGGAGTGTAGGACAGGGCAGCAATCAGCCCCAGCATTTT.

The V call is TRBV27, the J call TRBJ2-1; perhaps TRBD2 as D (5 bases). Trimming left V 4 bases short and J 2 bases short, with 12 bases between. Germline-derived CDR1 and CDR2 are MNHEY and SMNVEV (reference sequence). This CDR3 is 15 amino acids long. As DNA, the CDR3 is TGTGCCAGCAGTTCCCATAGGGAGCCCTACAATGAGCAGTTCTTC. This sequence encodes CASSSHREPYNEQFF.

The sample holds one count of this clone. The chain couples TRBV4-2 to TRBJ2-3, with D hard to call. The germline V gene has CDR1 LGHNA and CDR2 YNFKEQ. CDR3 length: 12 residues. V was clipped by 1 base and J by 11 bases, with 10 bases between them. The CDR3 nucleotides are TGTGCCAGCAGCCAAGCCCCCGGTGGGCAGTATTTT. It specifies CASSQAPGGQYF.

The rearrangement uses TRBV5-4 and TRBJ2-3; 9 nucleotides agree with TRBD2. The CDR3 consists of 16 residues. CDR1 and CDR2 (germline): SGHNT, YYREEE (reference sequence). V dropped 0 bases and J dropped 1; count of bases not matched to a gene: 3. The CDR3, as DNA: TGTGCCAGCAGCTTGGGAGCGGGGGGACGCACAGATACGCAGTATTTT. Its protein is CASSLGAGGRTDTQYF.

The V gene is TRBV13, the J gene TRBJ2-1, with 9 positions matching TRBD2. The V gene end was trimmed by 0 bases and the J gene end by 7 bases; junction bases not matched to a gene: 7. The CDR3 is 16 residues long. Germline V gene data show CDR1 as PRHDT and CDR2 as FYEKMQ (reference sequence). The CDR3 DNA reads TGTGCCAGCAGCTTAGGTTCTAGCGGGGCTATAAATGAGCAGTTCTTC. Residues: CASSLGSSGAINEQFF.

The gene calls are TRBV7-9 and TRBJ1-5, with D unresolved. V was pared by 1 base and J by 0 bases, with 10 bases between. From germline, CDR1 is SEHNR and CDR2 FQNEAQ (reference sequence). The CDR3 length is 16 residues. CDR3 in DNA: TGTGCCAGCAGCTTAGGGGCAGCTAATAGCAATCAGCCCCAGCATTTT. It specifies CASSLGAANSNQPQHF.

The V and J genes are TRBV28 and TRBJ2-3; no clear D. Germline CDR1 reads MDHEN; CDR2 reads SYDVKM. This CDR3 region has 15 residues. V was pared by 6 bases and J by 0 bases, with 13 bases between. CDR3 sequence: CASRTGTSSTDTQYF. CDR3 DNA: TGTGCCAGCAGGACGGGCACCTCTAGCACAGATACGCAGTATTTT.

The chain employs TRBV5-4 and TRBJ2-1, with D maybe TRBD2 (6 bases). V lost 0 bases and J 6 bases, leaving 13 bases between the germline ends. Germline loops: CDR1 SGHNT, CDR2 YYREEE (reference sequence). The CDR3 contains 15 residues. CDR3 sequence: CASSLVLALGNEQFF. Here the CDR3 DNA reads TGTGCCAGCAGCTTGGTACTAGCTTTGGGCAATGAGCAGTTCTTC.

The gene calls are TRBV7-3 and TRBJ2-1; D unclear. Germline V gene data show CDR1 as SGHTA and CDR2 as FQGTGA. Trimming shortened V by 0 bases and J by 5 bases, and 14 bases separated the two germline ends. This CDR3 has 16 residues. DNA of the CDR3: TGTGCCAGCAGCTTAACCCCTCTAGTTCCTGACAATGAGCAGTTCTTC. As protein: CASSLTPLVPDNEQFF.

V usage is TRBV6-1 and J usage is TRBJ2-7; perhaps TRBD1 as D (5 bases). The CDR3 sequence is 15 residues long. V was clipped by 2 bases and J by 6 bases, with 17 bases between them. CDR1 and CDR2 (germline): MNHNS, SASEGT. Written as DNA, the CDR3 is TGTGCCAGCAGTGAATTACGGCAGGGTTTTTCCGAGCAGTACTTC. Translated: CASSELRQGFSEQYF.

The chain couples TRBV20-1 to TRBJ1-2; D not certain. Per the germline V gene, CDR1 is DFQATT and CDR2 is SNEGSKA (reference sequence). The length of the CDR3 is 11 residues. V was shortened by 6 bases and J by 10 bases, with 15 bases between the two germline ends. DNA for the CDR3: TGCAGTGCCTTGGAGGTCTCGCTCTACACCTTC. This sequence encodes CSALEVSLYTF.

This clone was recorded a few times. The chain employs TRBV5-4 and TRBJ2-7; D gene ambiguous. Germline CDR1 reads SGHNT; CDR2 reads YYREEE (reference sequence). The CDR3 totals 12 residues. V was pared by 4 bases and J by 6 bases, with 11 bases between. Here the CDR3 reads CASSRSNREQYF. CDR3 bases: TGTGCCAGCAGCCGGAGTAATCGCGAGCAGTACTTC.

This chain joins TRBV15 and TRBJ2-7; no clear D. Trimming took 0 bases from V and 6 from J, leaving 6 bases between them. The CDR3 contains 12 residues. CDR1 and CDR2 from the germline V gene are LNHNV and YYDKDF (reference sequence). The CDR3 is CATSRDPAEQYF. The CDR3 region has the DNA TGTGCCACCAGCAGAGATCCCGCCGAGCAGTACTTC.

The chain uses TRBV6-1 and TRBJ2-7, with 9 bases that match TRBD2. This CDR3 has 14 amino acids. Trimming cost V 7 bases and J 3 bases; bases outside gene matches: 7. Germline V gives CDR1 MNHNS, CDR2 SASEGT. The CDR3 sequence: CASTRTSANYEQYF. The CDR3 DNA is TGTGCCAGCACCAGGACTAGCGCGAACTACGAGCAGTACTTC.

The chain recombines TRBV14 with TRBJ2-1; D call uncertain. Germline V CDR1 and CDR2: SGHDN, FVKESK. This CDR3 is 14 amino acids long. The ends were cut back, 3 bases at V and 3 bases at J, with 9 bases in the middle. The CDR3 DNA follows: TGTGCCAGCAGCCACCAGGTCTTCTACAATGAGCAGTTCTTC. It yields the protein CASSHQVFYNEQFF.

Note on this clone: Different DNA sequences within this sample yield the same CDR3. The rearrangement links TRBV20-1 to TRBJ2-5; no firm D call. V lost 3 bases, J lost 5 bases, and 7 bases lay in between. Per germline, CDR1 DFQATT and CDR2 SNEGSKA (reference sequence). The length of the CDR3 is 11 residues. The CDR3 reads CSARVGETQYF. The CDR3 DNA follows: TGCAGTGCTAGGGTGGGGGAGACCCAGTACTTC.